These 6 T cell receptor beta chains originate from one sample sequenced in a study of blood T cells in healthy people across ages. A second PCR, run for about 7 to 11 cycles, used a sample-barcoded 5' primer plus a J-beta primer mix. MiXCR, run by TCRdb on the 5' RACE reads, gives a single entry per CDR3 protein. The repertoire includes fewer than 800,000 distinct CDR3 sequences, less than 40% of them detected once, and 15% sits in the top ten. Sequenced input: blood. Every receptor here comes from a woman of 80 years or more in good health.

This clonotype occurred a few times. The chain employs TRBV3-1 and TRBJ1-4, with a weak D call TRBD1 (5 bases). The CDR3 runs to 14 residues. Germline-derived CDR1 and CDR2 are LGHDT and YNNKEL (reference sequence). Trimming took off 2 bases at V and 8 bases at J, with 12 bases between the two ends. For the CDR3, the DNA is TGTGCCAGCAGCCAAATAGGCAGGGCGGAAAAACTGTTTTTT. It is translated as CASSQIGRAEKLFF.

The chain joins TRBV7-3 to TRBJ2-1; no reliable D call. Trimming cost V 5 bases and J 0 bases, with 14 bases left between them. The CDR3 is made up of 16 amino acids. Germline loops: CDR1 SGHTA, CDR2 FQGTGA. CDR3 sequence: CASSPDRRNSYNEQFF. CDR3 DNA sequence: TGTGCCAGCAGCCCCGATAGGCGGAACTCCTACAATGAGCAGTTCTTC.

The sample holds one count of this clonotype. The gene calls are TRBV20-1 and TRBJ2-7, with 8 bases identical to TRBD2. After removal of 5 bases from V and 6 bases from J, the junction contained 9 bases not matched to a gene. The CDR3 is 13 amino acids. Germline V CDR1 and CDR2: DFQATT, SNEGSKA (reference sequence). The chain's CDR3 is CSASSPGTSEQYF. CDR3 bases: TGCAGTGCTTCGTCCCCCGGGACTAGCGAGCAGTACTTC.

Worth noting for this clonotype: The junction departs from germline at one end; a sequencing error may be responsible. The rearrangement joins TRBV9 to TRBJ2-7; 15 bases agree with TRBD2. There are 16 residues in the CDR3. The germline CDR1 and CDR2 sequences are SGDLS and YYNGEE. The CDR3: CASSTGTSGGSYGQYF. The CDR3 DNA is TGTGCCAGCAGCACCGGGACTAGCGGGGGGTCCTACGGGCAGTACTTC.

A note on this clonotype: A much more abundant neighbour one base away suggests this may be a read error. The chain recombines TRBV7-2 with TRBJ2-5; 8 positions match TRBD2. The J call may be wrong; the DNA end is better matched by TRBJ2-7. CDR3 length: 15 amino acids. The germline V gene has CDR1 SGHTA and CDR2 FQGNSA. In DNA form, the CDR3 reads TGTGTCAGCAGCTTACTGGGCGGCGGGGGGTACGAGCAGTACTTC. Protein sequence: CVSSLLGGGGYEQYF.

Concerning this clonotype itself: The junction and the germline gene differ at one end; a read error may be behind it. This chain joins TRBV11-2 and TRBJ1-6, with no clear D. There are 15 residues in the CDR3. Germline-derived CDR1 and CDR2 are SGHAT and FQNNGV. CDR3 nucleotides: TGTGCCAGCAGCAGCCTCAGCGTCGATAATTCACCCCTTCACTTT. It encodes CASSSLSVDNSPLHF.